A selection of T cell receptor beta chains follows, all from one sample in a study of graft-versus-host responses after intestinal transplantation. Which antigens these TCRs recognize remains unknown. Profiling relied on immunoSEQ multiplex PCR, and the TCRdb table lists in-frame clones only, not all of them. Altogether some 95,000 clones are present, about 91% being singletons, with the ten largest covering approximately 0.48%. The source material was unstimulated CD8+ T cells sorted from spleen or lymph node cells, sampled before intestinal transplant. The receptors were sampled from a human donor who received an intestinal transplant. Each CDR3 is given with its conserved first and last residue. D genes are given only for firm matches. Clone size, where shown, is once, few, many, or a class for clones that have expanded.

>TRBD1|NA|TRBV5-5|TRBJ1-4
TGTGCCAGCAGCTTGGAAGGGGGCATATATGAAAAACTGTTTTTT
CASSLEGGIYEKLFF
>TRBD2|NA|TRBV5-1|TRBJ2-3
TGCGCCAGCAGCTCAACTTTAGCGGGGTACACAGATACGCAGTATTTT
CASSSTLAGYTDTQYF
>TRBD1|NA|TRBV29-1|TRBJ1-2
TGCAGCGTCCCCGACAGGGGAGGCTATGGCTACACCTTC
CSVPDRGGYGYTF
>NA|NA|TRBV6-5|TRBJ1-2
TGTGCCAGCAGTTACTCGAACCCGGGGGGCCAGGATGGCTACACCTTC
CASSYSNPGGQDGYTF
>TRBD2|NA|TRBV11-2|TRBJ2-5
TGTGCCAGCAGCCCATCAGCCCCCCCGGGGGGGGAGACCCAGTACTTC
CASSPSAPPGGETQYF
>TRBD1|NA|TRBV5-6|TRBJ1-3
TGTGCCAGCAGCTTAGGGACAGCGCACTCTGGAAACACCATATATTTT
CASSLGTAHSGNTIYF
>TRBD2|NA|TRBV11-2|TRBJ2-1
TGTGCCAGCAGCATAAGGACTAGCGGGAGAGATGAGCAGTTCTTC
CASSIRTSGRDEQFF
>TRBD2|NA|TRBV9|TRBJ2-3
TGTGCCAGCAGCGTCGGGGGAGGGCCGACAGATACGCAGTATTTT
CASSVGGGPTDTQYF
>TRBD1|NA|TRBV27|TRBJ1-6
TGTGCCAGCAGTCTGGGACAGACTAATTCACCCCTCCACTTT
CASSLGQTNSPLHF
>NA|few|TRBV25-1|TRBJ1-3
TGTGCCAGCAGTGGACAGTCTAGTTGGAACACCATATATTTT
CASSGQSSWNTIYF
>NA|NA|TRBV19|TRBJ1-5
TGTGCCAGTACGGGGGAACTACAAGCGCTAGCAAGCAATCAGCCCCAGCATTTT
CASTGELQALASNQPQHF